Sequencing of this T cell receptor (beta chain) was carried out in a study of control samples from healthy donors and cancer patients. This clone occurred once. Germline CDR1 reads MNHEY; CDR2 reads SMNVEV (reference sequence). The CDR3 sequence is 15 residues long. V lost 2 bases, J lost 1 base, and 11 bases lay in between. The data were produced by immunoSEQ multiplex PCR, yet TCRdb's version contains in-frame clones alone and is incomplete. The top ten clones hold around 1.7% of a sample with more than 95,000 clones, roughly nine tenths of them seen once. The sequenced sample consisted of blood. This TCR was recovered from a man aged 18 to 30 in good health. The chain combines TRBV27 with TRBJ1-1; D gene ambiguous. CDR3 DNA: TGTGCCAGCAGTTTAGTTCAGGTACCGAACACTGAAGCTTTCTTT. This sequence encodes CASSLVQVPNTEAFF.